The 5 T cell receptor beta chains reported below all come from one sample, sequenced in a study of regulatory T cells in long-lasting Graves disease. The TCR beta library used iRepertoire HTBI primers with Arm-PCR amplification of CDR3. TCRdb re-called the multiplex PCR reads through MiXCR, storing one row per CDR3 protein. The data show 400,000 to 500,000 distinct CDR3 sequences, roughly 20% seen once. The time point is: persistent/refractory GD, antithyroid drugs over 5 years with positive TRAb. RNA from PBMCs was the source of the TCR library. This sample comprised peripheral blood mononuclear cells (PBMCs), obtained when the disease was refractory, from a patient treated with antithyroid drugs. Source of these receptors: a female donor with Graves disease.

The sample holds a few counts of this clonotype. The chain links TRBV25-1 to TRBJ2-2, with D tentatively TRBD1 (5 bases). Trimming removed 3 bases at V and 6 bases at J, with 8 bases between. Germline CDR1 reads MGHDK; CDR2 reads SYGVNS. The CDR3 extends over 13 amino acids. The CDR3, as DNA: TGTGCCAGCAGTGAGCCAGGGCCCGGGGAGCTGTTTTTT. It is translated as CASSEPGPGELFF.

The sample holds a few counts of this clonotype. This chain uses TRBV28 with TRBJ2-1; D gene ambiguous. The CDR3 length is 15 residues. Germline V gene lookup returns CDR1 MDHEN and CDR2 SYDVKM. Deletions cut 4 bases from V and 1 base from J, with 11 bases between. Here the CDR3 reads CASSSQHQSYNEQFF. Here the CDR3 DNA reads TGTGCCAGCAGTTCCCAGCACCAATCCTACAATGAGCAGTTCTTC. Together with reference TRBV28 and TRBJ2-1, the CDR3 gives the full variable domain: DVKVTQSSRYLVKRTGEKVFLECVQDMDHENMFWYRQDPGLGLRLIYFSYDVKMKEKGDIPEGYSVSREKKERFSLILESASTNQTSMYLCASSSQHQSYNEQFFGPGTRLTVL.

Many counts were recorded for this clonotype. CDR3 bases: TGCAGCGTTGAAGATTCGGGGGCCCCTGGGGCCAACGTCCTGACTTTC. It is translated as CSVEDSGAPGANVLTF. This chain links TRBV29-1 with TRBJ2-6; D tentatively fits TRBD1 or TRBD2 (6 bases each). The CDR3 covers 16 residues. Deletions cut 0 bases from V and 2 bases from J, with 11 bases between. Germline V gives CDR1 SQVTM, CDR2 ANQGSEA.

In its sample, this clonotype was seen many times. CDR3 bases: TGTGCCAGCGGGACAGACCGTAATTCACCCCTCCACTTT. It codes for CASGTDRNSPLHF. This sequence joins TRBV2 and TRBJ1-6, with 7 nucleotides matching TRBD1. The CDR3 covers 13 residues. CDR1 SNHLY and CDR2 FYNNEI come from the germline V gene. V lost 8 bases and J lost 6; bases outside the gene matches: 4.

This clonotype has at least ten counts. The rearrangement joins TRBV20-1 to TRBJ2-7; D remains unclear. The CDR3 runs 14 residues. V was cut by 3 bases and J by 5 bases, with 17 bases left in between. Per germline, CDR1 DFQATT and CDR2 SNEGSKA (reference sequence). CDR3 protein: CSARWYTGANEQYF. In DNA, the CDR3 is TGCAGTGCTAGGTGGTACACTGGAGCCAACGAGCAGTACTTC.